The entry below gives a single TCR beta chain sequence along with its context. The antigen is unknown. This sample was included in a study of vaccination effects on CD4 cells after COVID-19. Whole-study results and caveats: Only 1 of 255 vaccine-induced clones from healthy vaccinees cross-reacted with common cold coronaviruses.

ViraFEST assay sequencing came after antigen-specific CD4+ T cells were expanded with viral peptide pools. Following 10 days of culture, CD4+ T cells were isolated. The vaccine given was either BNT162b2 or mRNA-1273, in two doses. Method: immunoSEQ multiplex PCR; TCRdb's copy keeps in-frame clones and lacks some. The data hold roughly 70,000 clones, with roughly three quarters observed a single time. CDR1 GTSNPN and CDR2 SVGIG come from the germline V gene (reference sequence). The CDR3 loop spans 16 amino acids. V lost 1 base and J lost 4; bases outside the gene matches: 8. This sequence joins TRBV30 and TRBJ2-4; 9 bases match TRBD2. The clonotype comes from a human donor who received a COVID-19 vaccine. The sample here was CD4+ T cells from PBMCs cultured with HCoV-OC43 spike peptides, taken after COVID-19 vaccination. Regarding subset: HCoV-OC43 spike overlapping peptide pool stimulation. This CDR3 reads CAWSGLVAGAKNIQYF. CDR3 coding DNA: TGTGCCTGGAGTGGTTTGGTAGCGGGGGCTAAAAACATTCAGTACTTC.